The next 10 T cell receptor beta chains were all read from a single sample in a study of shared clonotypes between healthy human individuals. Profiled with immunoSEQ multiplex PCR; TCRdb holds only in-frame clones, not every one. Here the sample spans fewer than 1.6 million clones, around 98.5% being singletons. Input material: naive CD4+ T cells sorted from blood. Subset described: CD45RA+ positively selected. The receptors come from a young man in good health.

This sequence joins TRBV10-3 and TRBJ1-5; 7 bases agree with TRBD1. Germline loops: CDR1 ENHRY, CDR2 SYGVKD. The CDR3 length is 13 residues. J was trimmed by 9 bases and V by 9 bases; bases with no gene match: 11. The CDR3 DNA sequence: TGTGCCATTTCCGACAGGGACTTAGGGCCCCAGCATTTT. It translates to CAISDRDLGPQHF.

This chain joins TRBV7-9 and TRBJ2-7; 7 bases agree with TRBD1. Germline V gives CDR1 SEHNR, CDR2 FQNEAQ (reference sequence). CDR3 length: 14 amino acids. J gave up 1 base and V 6 bases, and 6 bases lay outside the gene matches. CDR3: CASSRTGESYEQYF. The CDR3, as DNA: TGTGCCAGCAGTAGGACAGGAGAATCCTACGAGCAGTACTTC.

The rearrangement links TRBV28 to TRBJ2-1; D is possibly TRBD2 (6 bases). V was shortened by 2 bases and J by 0 bases, with 11 bases between the two germline ends. The CDR3 consists of 16 residues. Germline lookup yields CDR1 MDHEN and CDR2 SYDVKM. CDR3 coding DNA: TGTGCCAGCAGTTTAAGGGCGGGGCCCTCCTACAATGAGCAGTTCTTC. This translates into CASSLRAGPSYNEQFF.

The genes are TRBV10-2 and TRBJ1-3; no clear D. The CDR3 runs to 14 residues. Deletions cut 6 bases from V and 0 bases from J, with 9 bases between. Germline CDR1 is WSHSY and CDR2 is SAAADI. As DNA, the CDR3 is TGCGCCAGCAGAGACGACATCTCTGGAAACACCATATATTTT. It yields the protein CASRDDISGNTIYF.

The chain couples TRBV4-3 to TRBJ2-1; tentative D call: TRBD2 (6 bases). CDR3 length: 18 residues. V lost 1 base and J lost 0, with 16 bases in between. Germline-derived CDR1 and CDR2 are LGHNA and YSLEER. CDR3 DNA: TGCGCCAGCAGCCAAGTGGGACTCGGGGCTAGCTCCTACAATGAGCAGTTCTTC. Residues: CASSQVGLGASSYNEQFF.

As for this clone: Other DNA sequences in the sample encode the same CDR3. The chain joins TRBV6-1 to TRBJ1-2; D may be TRBD1 (5 bases). Trimming took off 1 base at V and 4 bases at J, with 7 bases between the two ends. CDR3 length equals 13 residues. Germline CDR1 and CDR2: MNHNS and SASEGT. The DNA of the CDR3 is TGTGCCAGCAGTGAAGGACAGAGCTATGGCTACACCTTC. Encoded protein: CASSEGQSYGYTF.

Details on this clone: An end of the junction differs from the germline gene, which may be a read error. The V and J genes are TRBV15 and TRBJ2-5, with D perhaps matching TRBD1 (6 bases). The CDR3 contains 15 residues. Germline V CDR1 and CDR2: LNHNV, YYDKDF (reference sequence). The CDR3 DNA is TGTGCCACCAGCCGAGACCGGACAGAGCAAGAGACCCAGTACTTC. It is translated as CATSRDRTEQETQYF.

This chain connects TRBV5-1 to TRBJ1-1; 9 positions match TRBD1. This CDR3 region has 16 residues. CDR1 is SGHRS, CDR2 YFSETQ, per germline. The V and J ends lost 4 bases and 6 bases, in that order; junction bases with no gene match: 13. The CDR3 DNA reads TGCGCCAGCAGCCTCGGCGGGACAGGGACCGGAGCTGAAGCTTTCTTT. Translating it yields CASSLGGTGTGAEAFF.

This clone occurred a few times. Other DNA sequences in this specimen translate into the identical CDR3. The CDR3 is CASSLVGDTQYF. The CDR3 DNA sequence: TGTGCCAGCAGCTTAGTGGGAGATACGCAGTATTTT. This rearrangement joins TRBV7-9 to TRBJ2-3; no clear D. Trimming cost V 1 base and J 5 bases, with 4 bases left between them. The CDR3 is 12 residues long. Germline lookup yields CDR1 SEHNR and CDR2 FQNEAQ (reference sequence).

The rearrangement uses TRBV25-1 and TRBJ2-5, with 7 bases lining up with TRBD1. Germline trimming cut 4 bases from V and 5 bases from J; bases unmatched to any gene: 7. This CDR3 has 14 amino acids. Looked up from germline, CDR1 is MGHDK and CDR2 is SYGVNS. The CDR3 nucleotides read TGTGCCAGCAGTGCCGACAGGGTAGTCGAGACCCAGTACTTC. Translated: CASSADRVVETQYF.